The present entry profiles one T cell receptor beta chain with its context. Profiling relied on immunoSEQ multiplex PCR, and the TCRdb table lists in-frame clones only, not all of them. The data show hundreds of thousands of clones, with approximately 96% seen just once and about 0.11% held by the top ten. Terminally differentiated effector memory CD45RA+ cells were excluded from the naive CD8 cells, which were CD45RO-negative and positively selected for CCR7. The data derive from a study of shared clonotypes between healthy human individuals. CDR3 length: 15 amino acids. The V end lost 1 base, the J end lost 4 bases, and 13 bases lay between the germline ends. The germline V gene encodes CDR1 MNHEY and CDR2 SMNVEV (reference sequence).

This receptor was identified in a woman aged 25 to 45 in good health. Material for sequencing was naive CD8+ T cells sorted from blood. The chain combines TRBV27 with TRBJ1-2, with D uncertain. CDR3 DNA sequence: TGTGCCAGCAGTTTATATGTCGGGAGTTCCTATGGCTACACCTTC. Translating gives CASSLYVGSSYGYTF.